This paragraph reports one T cell receptor (beta chain). This sample was included in a study of blood T cell repertoires in COVID-19. The CDR3 consists of 16 residues. The germline V gene encodes CDR1 MNHNS and CDR2 SASEGT. V trimming: 1 base; J trimming: 0 bases; junction bases outside the gene matches: 4. Some clones are missing from TCRdb's copy, which holds only in-frame ones; the method was immunoSEQ multiplex PCR. Of more than 200,000 clones in the sample, over 75% were seen once. This sequence joins TRBV6-1 and TRBJ2-7; 9 bases align to TRBD2. The receptor's source is a man aged 25-45 years with acute COVID-19. What was sequenced was PBMCs or T cells enriched from blood (not recorded which). The CDR3 here is CASSEDAGGSSYEQYF. The CDR3 DNA follows: TGTGCCAGCAGTGAAGATGCGGGGGGGAGCTCCTACGAGCAGTACTTC.